Included here is one T cell receptor beta chain sequence, with context. The antigen this receptor binds is unknown. No quality values exist for individual bases; no much larger clone is one base distant. The entry originates in a study of Graves' ophthalmopathy and Graves' hyperthyroidism (dated by TCRdb to 2017 to 2018). About the full investigation: Peripheral blood was collected at initial diagnosis, prior to any treatment. To tell Graves' ophthalmopathy apart from Graves' hyperthyroidism, and to predict which patients would progress to ophthalmopathy, the study relied on TCR beta repertoire signatures. In total, approximately 140 blood samples were TCR-sequenced: roughly 45 ophthalmopathy, 80 or so hyperthyroidism and approximately 17 hyperthyroidism-to-ophthalmopathy patients. A discovery set of 95 to 100 patients (around 45 ophthalmopathy, approximately 58 stable hyperthyroidism) was enrolled to explore V-J signatures distinguishing ophthalmopathy from hyperthyroidism. For independent validation, a separate cohort was made up of approximately 19 hyperthyroidism patients plus 17 patients who later progressed from hyperthyroidism to ophthalmopathy. T-cell repertoires of thyroid tissue and blood were compared in more than five hyperthyroidism patients. Following sampling, methimazole starting at 30 mg daily was administered to hyperthyroidism patients, and high-dose intravenous methylprednisolone was administered to ophthalmopathy patients.

The germline V gene gives CDR1 as SGHTA and CDR2 as FQGTGA. The CDR3, from cysteine to phenylalanine, totals 10 residues. Only the CDR3 part of the read is kept: 30 bases, read in frame from the first base. V is pared back by 7 bases and J by 7 bases, with 8 bases lying between the germline termini. For repertoire sequencing, TCR beta CDR3 regions were amplified from RNA transcripts. A first-round RT-PCR used HTBI primers with the Qiagen OneStep RT-PCR kit, followed by a second-round multiplex PCR, size selection and purification. Libraries were sequenced paired-end with 100 bp reads on an Illumina HiSeq2000. The published analysis was carried out like this. SOAPnuke was used to process the reads, throwing out any read that had adapters, had uncalled bases, had a mean Phred below 15, or lacked an exact constant-primer or identifier match. COPE v1.2.5 was used to merge the high-quality paired reads. Each unique nucleotide sequence was treated as a clonotype, and MiTCR v1.1 was used to align the clonotypes to the IMGT TRB V, D and J references. The analysis was limited to V-J combinations with a frequency above 0.0001, which together covered 99.2% of repertoires. For each V-J combination, a TCR clonal expansion and chaos score was defined as F50 clonal expansion divided by the chaos observed in the TCRdist matrix. Welch's t-statistics and random forest were used to narrow the features down to roughly twelve V-J combinations, which were then fed into a naive Bayes classifier. The Morisita-Horn index was used to measure how similar the thyroid and blood repertoires were. TCRdb trimmed public reads at Q25 via fastp, called clones via MiXCR and kept in-frame beta chains. Identical CDR3 protein sequences are pooled into one entry, listed with their most common genes and DNA. V and J calls and clone size were set by TCRdb, not the authors. Within this sample are over 650,000 distinct CDR3 sequences, with about two fifths of them counted one time only. The ten largest account for more than 2.5% of the sample.

The ophthalmopathy patients had moderately to severely active disease, with a Clinical Activity Score of 3 or higher, a NOSPECS grade of 4 or higher, and a disease duration of less than 3 months. Patients with other autoimmune diseases, uncontrolled infections, pregnancy or lactation were excluded. Diagnosis was based on clinical symptoms, serum thyroxine, TRAb, thyroid ultrasound and orbital computed tomography. Using Ficoll-Paque density gradient centrifugation, PBMCs were isolated from about 9.4 ml of fresh peripheral blood. Total RNA was extracted using Trizol reagent, and RNA quality was checked on an Agilent 2100 Bioanalyzer. The paper as a whole reports these results and caveats: The 13-signature model separated ophthalmopathy from stable hyperthyroidism with approximately 90% sensitivity and roughly 84% specificity in cross-validation, and 80%/75% in the test set. No statistical method was used to set the sample size in advance, and the investigators knew which group each participant was assigned to. Most expanded thyroid clonotypes with frequency above 0.001 were also detected in blood, suggesting blood repertoires may reflect the thyroid immune response. In validation, the model predicted ophthalmopathy progression with roughly 68% sensitivity and about 73% specificity; 12 predicted patients were CT-confirmed with GO in a median of roughly 6.8 months.

The clonotype was recovered from an adult man with Graves' ophthalmopathy. The chain is encoded by TRBV7-3 joined to TRBJ2-7; the D gene is not confidently resolved. The source material was peripheral blood. The sequence in DNA is TGTGCCAGCAAACGGACGGAGCAGTACTTC. Its coded protein is CASKRTEQYF.